This TCR beta chain is from a study of regulatory T cells in long-lasting Graves disease. Overall study results and limits: Reduced TCR diversity was observed in persistent Graves' patients versus newly diagnosed patients. Persistent patients shared more public clonotypes (around 3,000) than new patients (approximately 900).

This clonotype was detected ten times or more. Its matching antigen is unknown. Time point reported: newly diagnosed GD, antithyroid drugs for less than 3 months. Isolated PBMC RNA provided the starting material for the TCR library. TCR beta libraries were built with iRepertoire HTBI primers and Arm-PCR of CDR3 regions. TCRdb reanalysed the multiplex PCR reads using MiXCR and keeps one entry per CDR3 protein. Of hundreds of thousands of distinct CDR3 sequences listed, over 15% are singletons. J gave up 8 bases and V 1 base, and 4 bases lay outside the gene matches. The germline V gene encodes CDR1 SGHAT and CDR2 FQNNGV. This CDR3 contains 14 residues. These data were also reused for a study on T cells in Graves' hyperthyroidism and ophthalmopathy. In that study: A 13 V-J signature model discriminated ophthalmopathy versus stable hyperthyroidism.

This chain uses TRBV11-2 with TRBJ2-1; 8 bases are shared with TRBD2. Sequencing was performed on peripheral blood mononuclear cells (PBMCs), taken at new diagnosis, from a patient treated with antithyroid drugs. The source is a woman younger than 45 with Graves disease. CDR3 residues: CASSLGTSFYEQFF. The CDR3 DNA is TGTGCCAGCAGCTTAGGGACTAGCTTTTATGAGCAGTTCTTC.